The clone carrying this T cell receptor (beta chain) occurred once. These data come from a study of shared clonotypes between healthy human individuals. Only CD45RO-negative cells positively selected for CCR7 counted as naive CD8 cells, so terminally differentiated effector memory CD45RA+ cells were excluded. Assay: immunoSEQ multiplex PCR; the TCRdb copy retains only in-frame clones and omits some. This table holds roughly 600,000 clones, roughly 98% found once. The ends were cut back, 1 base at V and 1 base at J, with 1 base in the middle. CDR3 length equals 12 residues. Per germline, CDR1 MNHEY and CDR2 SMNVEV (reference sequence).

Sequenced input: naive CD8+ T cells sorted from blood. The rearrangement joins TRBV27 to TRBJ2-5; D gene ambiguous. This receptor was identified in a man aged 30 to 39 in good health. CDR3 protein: CASSLCQETQYF. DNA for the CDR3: TGTGCCAGCAGTTTATGCCAAGAGACCCAGTACTTC.